The 30 T cell receptor beta chains listed next were all sequenced from one sample in a study of blood T cell repertoires in COVID-19. TCRdb keeps only in-frame clones here, not all; method: immunoSEQ multiplex PCR. This sample has approximately 210,000 clones; roughly four fifths occur once, and the top ten carry 10% to 15%. Material for sequencing was peripheral blood. All receptors derive from a middle-aged woman with acute or convalescent COVID-19.

The V call is TRBV10-3, the J call TRBJ2-7; maybe TRBD1 (5 bases). The germline CDR1 and CDR2 sequences are ENHRY and SYGVKD. There are 14 residues in the CDR3. V was cut by 7 bases and J by 5 bases, with 18 bases left in between. The CDR3 protein is CAITQGSPRNEQYF. The DNA of the CDR3 is TGTGCCATCACCCAGGGTAGCCCCCGAAACGAGCAGTACTTC.

This chain joins TRBV19 and TRBJ1-2, with D possibly matching TRBD1 (5 bases). CDR3 size: 14 residues. The V and J ends lost 7 bases and 0 bases respectively, with 12 bases between them. Per the germline V gene, CDR1 is LNHDA and CDR2 is SQIVND (reference sequence). The CDR3 DNA reads TGTGCCAGTATGGAAGGGGCGACTAACTATGGCTACACCTTC. This translates into CASMEGATNYGYTF.

The chain employs TRBV7-2 and TRBJ2-2; 8 bases fit TRBD2. With V trimmed by 0 bases and J by 6 bases, 3 bases remained unmatched. This CDR3 spans 15 amino acids. Per germline, CDR1 SGHTA and CDR2 FQGNSA. CDR3 DNA sequence: TGTGCCAGCAGCTTAGCGCTGCGGGAGGCCGGGGAGCTGTTTTTT. Translated, it gives CASSLALREAGELFF.

V gene TRBV11-2 combines with J gene TRBJ2-2, with 8 bases fitting TRBD2. V lost 5 bases and J lost 2; bases outside the gene matches: 4. Germline V gives CDR1 SGHAT, CDR2 FQNNGV. The CDR3 is 15 amino acids. CDR3 residues: CASSALAVNTGELFF. The CDR3 coding sequence is TGTGCCAGCAGCGCACTAGCGGTCAACACCGGGGAGCTGTTTTTT.

V and J are TRBV7-7 and TRBJ2-1; 8 nucleotides align to TRBD2. V lost 1 base and J lost 7; bases outside the gene matches: 3. The V gene's germline CDR1 is SSHAT and CDR2 FNYEAQ (reference sequence). CDR3 length: 14 residues. CDR3: CASSLGGRRNEQFF. The CDR3 DNA follows: TGTGCCAGCAGCTTAGGCGGGAGGCGGAATGAGCAGTTCTTC.

The CDR3 region has the DNA TGTGCCAGCAGCTTAAGACTAGCGGGATTCGGGCAGTACTTC. Encoded protein: CASSLRLAGFGQYF. J is TRBJ2-7 and V is TRBV7-2; 11 bases line up with TRBD2. V gave up 2 bases and J gave up 9 bases; unmatched junction bases: 6. CDR3 length equals 14 residues. Germline CDR1 SGHTA, CDR2 FQGNSA.

The rearrangement links TRBV24-1 to TRBJ2-5; 10 positions match TRBD1. The ends lost 4 bases at V and 4 bases at J; junction bases unmatched: 5. The V gene's germline CDR1 is KGHDR and CDR2 SFDVKD. This CDR3 contains 15 residues. CDR3: CATSETGGRPETQYF. DNA of the CDR3: TGTGCCACCAGTGAGACAGGGGGCCGCCCAGAGACCCAGTACTTC.

The genes are TRBV7-6 and TRBJ2-3; 7 bases agree with TRBD2. Germline V gene sequence: CDR1 SGHVS, CDR2 FNYEAQ. The CDR3 sequence is 17 residues long. With V trimmed by 1 base and J by 1 base, 8 bases remained unmatched. The DNA for the CDR3 is TGTGCCAGCAGCTTAGGGGCGGGCGGGAGAGGCACAGATACGCAGTATTTT. Encoded protein: CASSLGAGGRGTDTQYF.

This chain connects TRBV14 to TRBJ2-7; TRBD1 agrees at 7 bases. Trimming removed 4 bases from V and 10 bases from J; junction bases left unmatched: 19. Germline V lookup: CDR1 SGHDN, CDR2 FVKESK. The CDR3 contains 16 residues. CDR3 nucleotide sequence: TGTGCCAGCAGCCTGATCACCGGGACAGTGGAAGGTAAACAGTACTTC. Protein sequence: CASSLITGTVEGKQYF.

This rearrangement joins TRBV7-6 to TRBJ2-1; 12 nucleotides line up with TRBD2. The CDR3 spans 17 residues. Germline assignment: CDR1 SGHVS and CDR2 FNYEAQ. V lost 1 base, J lost 4 bases, and 5 bases stayed unmatched. The CDR3 loop reads CASSLGSGTSGYNEQFF. CDR3 DNA: TGTGCCAGCAGCTTAGGCTCAGGGACTAGCGGGTACAATGAGCAGTTCTTC.

This chain connects TRBV6-4 to TRBJ2-1; 7 bases match TRBD2. The CDR3 loop spans 15 amino acids. Trimming at V came to 6 bases and at J to 1 base, leaving 6 bases not matched to a gene. In germline, CDR1 is MRHNA, CDR2 SNTAGT. The DNA of the CDR3 is TGTGCCAGCAGCGAAACTAGCGCGTCCTACAATGAGCAGTTCTTC. This encodes CASSETSASYNEQFF.

The V call is TRBV6-2 or TRBV6-3, the J call TRBJ1-5; D unclear. This CDR3 region has 15 residues. The germline V gene has CDR1 MNHEY and CDR2 SVGEGT. Trimming cost V 4 bases and J 2 bases, with 12 bases left between them. This CDR3 is CASSSPTGGNQPQHF. CDR3 sequence (DNA): TGTGCCAGCAGTTCACCCACGGGAGGCAATCAGCCCCAGCATTTT.

V gene TRBV7-2 combines with J gene TRBJ2-2; no reliable D call. Germline CDR1 SGHTA, CDR2 FQGNSA. The V gene lost 1 base and the J gene lost 5 bases, with 11 bases spanning the gap. This CDR3 is 15 amino acids long. The CDR3 DNA sequence: TGTGCCAGCAGCTTAGTGAAGTTACTAACCGGGGAGCTGTTTTTT. The encoded protein is CASSLVKLLTGELFF.

This chain links TRBV6-1 with TRBJ1-2; D might be TRBD1 (5 bases). Germline V gene data show CDR1 as MNHNS and CDR2 as SASEGT. The germline V and J ends were trimmed by 2 bases and 7 bases, with 17 bases remaining between them. The CDR3 is 15 amino acids. The CDR3 DNA follows: TGTGCCAGCAGTGAAAACGCAGGGACTCGGGGTGGCTACACCTTC. This gives the protein CASSENAGTRGGYTF.

The chain employs TRBV20-1 and TRBJ2-1; D may be TRBD2 (5 bases). Germline CDR1 DFQATT, CDR2 SNEGSKA (reference sequence). Trimming removed 6 bases from V and 7 bases from J, with 10 bases in between. The CDR3 totals 11 residues. Here the CDR3 reads CSAGRGNEQFF. CDR3 in DNA: TGCAGTGCGGGGAGAGGGAATGAGCAGTTCTTC.

The rearrangement uses TRBV3-1 (or the pseudogene TRBV3-2) and TRBJ1-4; a possible D gene is TRBD1 (6 bases). This CDR3 region has 12 residues. Per the germline V gene, CDR1 is LGHDT and CDR2 is YNNKEL (reference sequence). The V end was cut by 4 bases, the J end by 8 bases, with 8 bases between. CDR3: CASSRTAEKLFF. The CDR3 region has the DNA TGTGCCAGCAGCCGGACAGCGGAAAAACTGTTTTTT.

This chain links TRBV6-5 with TRBJ2-3; TRBD2 is a possible D gene (6 bases). This CDR3 has 13 residues. V shed 7 bases and J shed 2 bases, with 10 bases lying between them. Per germline, CDR1 MNHEY and CDR2 SVGAGI. CDR3 bases: TGTGCCAGCATCCCGGGACTCACAGATACGCAGTATTTT. Protein: CASIPGLTDTQYF.

The V call is TRBV2, the J call TRBJ2-3; no reliable D call. The CDR3 sequence is 16 residues long. The V end was cut by 5 bases, the J end by 2 bases, with 17 bases between. Germline lookup yields CDR1 SNHLY and CDR2 FYNNEI. The chain's CDR3 is CASSPPSPPTTDTQYF. In nucleotides, the CDR3 is TGTGCCAGCAGTCCTCCTTCCCCTCCTACCACAGATACGCAGTATTTT.

The rearrangement links TRBV9 to TRBJ2-5; D might be TRBD2 (6 bases). V lost 0 bases to trimming and J lost 5 bases, with 11 bases between them. The CDR3 runs 14 residues. Germline V lookup: CDR1 SGDLS, CDR2 YYNGEE. The chain's CDR3 is CASSVGVGRETQYF. CDR3 nucleotide sequence: TGTGCCAGCAGCGTAGGTGTGGGGAGGGAGACCCAGTACTTC.

V and J are TRBV18 and TRBJ2-3; 10 nucleotides align to TRBD2. The CDR3 runs to 17 residues. The ends lost 0 bases at V and 3 bases at J; junction bases unmatched: 6. CDR1 and CDR2 (germline): KGHSH, LQKENI. As DNA, the CDR3 is TGTGCCAGCTCACCACCGGGAGCGGGGGGGACGACAGATACGCAGTATTTT. Residues: CASSPPGAGGTTDTQYF.

This chain joins TRBV3-1 (or the pseudogene TRBV3-2) and TRBJ2-1; D may be TRBD1 (6 bases). Trimming shortened V by 4 bases and J by 5 bases, and 18 bases separated the two germline ends. The germline CDR1 and CDR2 sequences are LGHDT and YNNKEL (reference sequence). The CDR3 has 16 residues. As DNA, the CDR3 is TGTGCCAGCAGCCTCAGGGGAGCTCTAGGGGACAATGAGCAGTTCTTC. This gives the protein CASSLRGALGDNEQFF.

The chain has TRBV6-2 or TRBV6-3 and TRBJ1-1; tentatively, D is TRBD1 (5 bases). Germline V lookup: CDR1 MNHEY, CDR2 SVGEGT. Trimming cost V 2 bases and J 7 bases, with 8 bases left between them. This CDR3 spans 12 amino acids. Here the CDR3 DNA reads TGTGCCAGCAGTTACGGGGGGAATGAAGCTTTCTTT. This translates into CASSYGGNEAFF.

This chain connects TRBV2 to TRBJ1-2; 9 bases agree with TRBD1. Germline V lookup: CDR1 SNHLY, CDR2 FYNNEI. The CDR3 consists of 15 residues. J lost 1 base, V lost 5 bases, and 5 bases had no gene match. CDR3 bases: TGTGCCAGCAGTCCCCCGGGACAGGGTAACTATGGCTACACCTTC. This codes for CASSPPGQGNYGYTF.

This clone showed up just once. The chain has TRBV7-8 and TRBJ1-2; D may be TRBD1 (6 bases). V lost 5 bases and J lost 0, with 13 bases in between. This CDR3 spans 15 amino acids. The germline V gene encodes CDR1 SGHVS and CDR2 FQNEAQ. The CDR3 DNA follows: TGTGCCAGCAGCCTACTCGGACAGCCTAACTATGGCTACACCTTC. The encoded protein is CASSLLGQPNYGYTF.

The chain couples TRBV6-4 to TRBJ2-3; TRBD2 might be the D (5 bases). The CDR3 is made up of 15 amino acids. The V and J ends lost 0 bases and 6 bases respectively, with 13 bases between them. Germline lookup yields CDR1 MRHNA and CDR2 SNTAGT. The CDR3 loop reads CASSDSRLAGDTQYF. CDR3 sequence (DNA): TGTGCCAGCAGTGACTCGAGGTTGGCGGGTGATACGCAGTATTTT.

This clone has a single count. The genes are TRBV6-2 or TRBV6-3 and TRBJ1-2; D is undetermined. The CDR3 runs 12 residues. V lost 5 bases and J 3 bases, leaving 7 bases between the germline ends. Germline V lookup: CDR1 MNHEY, CDR2 SVGEGT. The CDR3 here is CASSTEDYGYTF. The CDR3 DNA reads as TGTGCCAGCAGTACAGAAGACTATGGCTACACCTTC.

The genes are TRBV2 and TRBJ1-5, with 8 bases fitting TRBD1. V dropped 5 bases and J dropped 7; count of bases not matched to a gene: 7. This CDR3 is built from 14 residues. CDR1 SNHLY and CDR2 FYNNEI come from the germline V gene. Here the CDR3 DNA reads TGTGCCAGCAGTCCGAAACAGGGGGTACAGCCCCAGCATTTT. This sequence encodes CASSPKQGVQPQHF.

This clone was counted at least ten times. The chain has TRBV7-2 and TRBJ2-1; TRBD2 aligns across 11 bases. The CDR3 covers 16 residues. Germline assignment: CDR1 SGHTA and CDR2 FQGNSA. Trimming at V came to 3 bases and at J to 9 bases, leaving 10 bases not matched to a gene. In DNA form, the CDR3 reads TGTGCCAGCAGCTTCTTCTCTAGCGGGAGGTATGGTGAGCAGTTCTTC. Protein product: CASSFFSSGRYGEQFF.

The chain employs TRBV29-1 and TRBJ1-1; 7 nucleotides match TRBD1. Germline values: CDR1 SQVTM, CDR2 ANQGSEA. This CDR3 comprises 16 residues. Trimming cost V 3 bases and J 1 base; bases outside gene matches: 11. The CDR3 loop reads CSVDWELGQRNTEAFF. CDR3 nucleotide sequence: TGCAGCGTTGACTGGGAGCTGGGACAGCGGAACACTGAAGCTTTCTTT.

The V and J genes are TRBV19 and TRBJ2-1, with 9 bases matching TRBD1. V lost 5 bases to trimming and J lost 9 bases; unmatched junction nucleotides: 11. Germline CDR1 LNHDA, CDR2 SQIVND (reference sequence). This CDR3 region has 15 residues. CDR3 sequence (DNA): TGTGCCAGTAGTGCCGCGGACAGGGGAATTATTGAGCAGTTCTTC. The encoded protein is CASSAADRGIIEQFF.